Listed below are T cell receptor beta chains from one sample, sequenced in a study of beta chain features in type 1 diabetes. Here immunoSEQ multiplex PCR was the method, and the copy in TCRdb shows in-frame clones only, minus some. The data show 120,000 to 150,000 clones, roughly an eighth seen once. The sequenced material came from central memory CD4+ T cells from blood. The receptors here all came from a young man with type 1 diabetes. CDR3s include the opening cysteine and the closing phenylalanine or tryptophan. Fields, in order: CDR3 protein, CDR3 DNA, V gene, D gene, J gene, clone size. A D gene is named only where the DNA matches it firmly. Clone size is shown for a subset of rows, as once, few, many or a class of expanded clone.

CDR3 protein: CASSLGPRNEQFF
CDR3 DNA: TGTGCCAGCAGCCTAGGACCTCGCAATGAGCAGTTCTTC
V gene: TRBV4-2
D gene: .
J gene: TRBJ2-1
clone size: .

CDR3 protein: CASSFIRGYGYTF
CDR3 DNA: TGTGCCAGCAGTTTCATCCGGGGGTATGGCTACACCTTC
V gene: TRBV28
D gene: .
J gene: TRBJ1-2
clone size: .

CDR3 protein: CASSPPGQGYSGYTF
CDR3 DNA: TGTGCCAGCAGCCCCCCGGGACAGGGGTATAGTGGCTACACCTTC
V gene: TRBV14
D gene: TRBD1
J gene: TRBJ1-2
clone size: .

CDR3 protein: CAWSVSPANYGYTF
CDR3 DNA: TGTGCCTGGAGTGTATCGCCGGCCAACTATGGCTACACCTTC
V gene: TRBV30
D gene: .
J gene: TRBJ1-2
clone size: few

CDR3 protein: CASRLAGAITDTQYF
CDR3 DNA: TGTGCCAGCAGACTAGCGGGGGCGATCACAGATACGCAGTATTTT
V gene: TRBV19
D gene: TRBD2
J gene: TRBJ2-3
clone size: .

CDR3 protein: CASSIDSPRSGATGELFF
CDR3 DNA: TGTGCCAGTAGTATAGATTCCCCTCGGAGCGGGGCGACCGGGGAGCTGTTTTTT
V gene: TRBV19
D gene: TRBD2
J gene: TRBJ2-2
clone size: few

CDR3 protein: CASSAPHDRGNTEAFF
CDR3 DNA: TGTGCCAGCAGCGCCCCCCATGACAGGGGGAACACTGAAGCTTTCTTT
V gene: TRBV13
D gene: TRBD1
J gene: TRBJ1-1
clone size: .

CDR3 protein: CASRPGFQETQYF
CDR3 DNA: TGCGCCAGCCGACCAGGGTTCCAAGAGACCCAGTACTTC
V gene: TRBV5-1
D gene: .
J gene: TRBJ2-5
clone size: .

CDR3 protein: CASSPQLAGGADTQYF
CDR3 DNA: TGTGCCAGCAGCCCGCAACTAGCGGGGGGTGCGGATACGCAGTATTTT
V gene: TRBV14
D gene: TRBD2
J gene: TRBJ2-3
clone size: many

CDR3 protein: CASRRHHTGTYEQYF
CDR3 DNA: TGTGCCAGCCGCCGGCACCATACAGGGACCTACGAGCAGTACTTC
V gene: TRBV10-3
D gene: .
J gene: TRBJ2-7
clone size: few

CDR3 protein: CASSEQGAEYEQYF
CDR3 DNA: TGTGCCAGCAGCGAACAGGGGGCTGAATACGAGCAGTACTTC
V gene: TRBV2
D gene: TRBD1
J gene: TRBJ2-7
clone size: few

CDR3 protein: CASSLYADPSSYNEQFF
CDR3 DNA: TGCGCCAGCAGCTTGTATGCAGACCCCAGCTCCTACAATGAGCAGTTCTTC
V gene: TRBV5-1
D gene: .
J gene: TRBJ2-1
clone size: few

CDR3 protein: CASSPKNIQYF
CDR3 DNA: TGTGCCAGCTCCCCCAAAAACATTCAGTACTTC
V gene: TRBV2
D gene: .
J gene: TRBJ2-4
clone size: .

CDR3 protein: CASSEGQRTNTGELFF
CDR3 DNA: TGTGCCAGCAGCGAGGGACAGAGAACGAACACCGGGGAGCTGTTTTTT
V gene: TRBV5-5
D gene: TRBD1
J gene: TRBJ2-2
clone size: few

CDR3 protein: CASSVGWGWGETQYF
CDR3 DNA: TGTGCCAGCAGCGTAGGTTGGGGCTGGGGAGAGACCCAGTACTTC
V gene: TRBV9
D gene: .
J gene: TRBJ2-5
clone size: few

CDR3 protein: CATSRGSQGAHGYTF
CDR3 DNA: TGTGCCACCAGCAGAGGTTCACAGGGGGCGCACGGCTACACCTTC
V gene: TRBV15
D gene: TRBD1
J gene: TRBJ1-2
clone size: many

CDR3 protein: CASSLDTVQETQYF
CDR3 DNA: TGTGCCAGCAGCTTAGATACAGTCCAAGAGACCCAGTACTTC
V gene: TRBV7-6
D gene: .
J gene: TRBJ2-5
clone size: .

CDR3 protein: CAWPSDGGGAFF
CDR3 DNA: TGTGCCTGGCCCTCGGACGGCGGGGGGGCTTTCTTT
V gene: TRBV30
D gene: .
J gene: TRBJ1-1
clone size: few

CDR3 protein: CSVVAQGGYTF
CDR3 DNA: TGCAGCGTTGTAGCGCAGGGTGGCTACACCTTC
V gene: TRBV29-1
D gene: .
J gene: TRBJ1-2
clone size: few

CDR3 protein: CASSLGTSDTQYF
CDR3 DNA: TGTGCCAGCAGCTTGGGGACCTCAGATACGCAGTATTTT
V gene: TRBV11-3
D gene: .
J gene: TRBJ2-3
clone size: few

CDR3 protein: CASSLDGQGHEQYF
CDR3 DNA: TGTGCCAGCAGCTTAGATGGACAGGGCCACGAGCAGTACTTC
V gene: TRBV7-9
D gene: TRBD1
J gene: TRBJ2-7
clone size: .

CDR3 protein: CASKPQLYQETQYF
CDR3 DNA: TGTGCCAGCAAACCACAACTGTACCAAGAGACCCAGTACTTC
V gene: TRBV27
D gene: .
J gene: TRBJ2-5
clone size: few

CDR3 protein: CASKRGVGDTQYF
CDR3 DNA: TGTGCCAGCAAGCGCGGGGTCGGGGATACGCAGTATTTT
V gene: TRBV6-5
D gene: .
J gene: TRBJ2-3
clone size: few

CDR3 protein: CANRQGEGNEQFF
CDR3 DNA: TGTGCCAACCGACAGGGCGAGGGGAATGAGCAGTTCTTC
V gene: TRBV10-3
D gene: TRBD1
J gene: TRBJ2-1
clone size: few

CDR3 protein: CASSSPAAADTQYF
CDR3 DNA: TGCGCCAGCAGCTCACCCGCCGCCGCAGATACGCAGTATTTT
V gene: TRBV5-1
D gene: .
J gene: TRBJ2-3
clone size: few

CDR3 protein: CSVTPGTSGGRDTQYF
CDR3 DNA: TGCAGCGTCACCCCCGGGACTAGCGGGGGCCGGGATACGCAGTATTTT
V gene: TRBV29-1
D gene: TRBD2
J gene: TRBJ2-3
clone size: few

CDR3 protein: CASWTSGSLQYF
CDR3 DNA: TGTGCCAGTTGGACTAGCGGGTCCCTTCAGTACTTC
V gene: TRBV6-5
D gene: TRBD2
J gene: TRBJ2-4
clone size: few

CDR3 protein: CASSARQGGVEQFF
CDR3 DNA: TGTGCCAGCAGCGCCAGACAGGGAGGGGTTGAGCAGTTCTTC
V gene: TRBV7-2
D gene: .
J gene: TRBJ2-1
clone size: .

CDR3 protein: CASSEMGRAFF
CDR3 DNA: TGCGCCAGCAGTGAGATGGGAAGAGCTTTCTTT
V gene: TRBV10-1
D gene: .
J gene: TRBJ1-1
clone size: few

CDR3 protein: CASSGETQYF
CDR3 DNA: TGTGCCAGCAGCGGAGAGACCCAGTACTTC
V gene: TRBV5-6
D gene: .
J gene: TRBJ2-5
clone size: few

CDR3 protein: CASSFSSGRGSQETQYF
CDR3 DNA: TGTGCCAGCAGCTTTTCATCGGGTAGGGGCTCCCAAGAGACCCAGTACTTC
V gene: TRBV7-9
D gene: .
J gene: TRBJ2-5
clone size: few

CDR3 protein: CSVNPRGKLYEQYF
CDR3 DNA: TGCAGCGTTAACCCACGCGGGAAGCTCTACGAGCAGTACTTC
V gene: TRBV29-1
D gene: .
J gene: TRBJ2-7
clone size: .

CDR3 protein: CASSYSGNGANVLTF
CDR3 DNA: TGTGCCAGCAGTTACTCTGGGAATGGGGCCAACGTCCTGACTTTC
V gene: TRBV6-5
D gene: .
J gene: TRBJ2-6
clone size: .

CDR3 protein: CASCLQARQETQYF
CDR3 DNA: TGTGCCAGTTGTCTACAGGCTAGACAAGAGACCCAGTACTTC
V gene: TRBV6-1
D gene: .
J gene: TRBJ2-5
clone size: few

CDR3 protein: CASTEQGDTEAFF
CDR3 DNA: TGTGCCAGCACCGAACAGGGGGACACTGAAGCTTTCTTT
V gene: TRBV2
D gene: TRBD1
J gene: TRBJ1-1
clone size: few

CDR3 protein: CASSPSTMPHYGYTF
CDR3 DNA: TGTGCCAGCAGCCCCTCTACTATGCCTCACTATGGCTACACCTTC
V gene: TRBV28
D gene: .
J gene: TRBJ1-2
clone size: .

CDR3 protein: CASSTPKSGGGYTF
CDR3 DNA: TGTGCCAGCAGCACGCCAAAGAGTGGGGGAGGCTACACCTTC
V gene: TRBV9
D gene: .
J gene: TRBJ1-2
clone size: .

CDR3 protein: CASSVHGGETQYF
CDR3 DNA: TGTGCCAGCAGCGTACACGGGGGTGAGACCCAGTACTTC
V gene: TRBV9
D gene: .
J gene: TRBJ2-5
clone size: few

CDR3 protein: CASTVPGQNNEQFF
CDR3 DNA: TGTGCCAGTACGGTCCCGGGACAAAACAATGAGCAGTTCTTC
V gene: TRBV19
D gene: .
J gene: TRBJ2-1
clone size: many

CDR3 protein: CASSLYMQGLLNTEAFF
CDR3 DNA: TGTGCCAGCAGTTTATATATGCAGGGACTCCTTAACACTGAAGCTTTCTTT
V gene: TRBV28
D gene: .
J gene: TRBJ1-1
clone size: few

CDR3 protein: CAIRDPLMGTEAFF
CDR3 DNA: TGTGCCATCAGAGACCCCCTCATGGGCACTGAAGCTTTCTTT
V gene: TRBV10-3
D gene: .
J gene: TRBJ1-1
clone size: few

CDR3 protein: CATSRDLQGTGEAGYTF
CDR3 DNA: TGTGCCACCAGCAGAGATCTTCAAGGGACAGGGGAGGCTGGCTACACCTTC
V gene: TRBV15
D gene: TRBD1
J gene: TRBJ1-2
clone size: .

CDR3 protein: CSVEGNYGYTF
CDR3 DNA: TGCAGCGTCGAGGGGAACTATGGCTACACCTTC
V gene: TRBV29-1
D gene: .
J gene: TRBJ1-2
clone size: few

CDR3 protein: CAIRAASTYEQYF
CDR3 DNA: TGTGCCATCAGGGCCGCAAGCACCTACGAGCAGTACTTC
V gene: TRBV10-3
D gene: .
J gene: TRBJ2-7
clone size: few

CDR3 protein: CASKLQGPNTGELFF
CDR3 DNA: TGTGCCAGTAAGCTACAGGGGCCGAACACCGGGGAGCTGTTTTTT
V gene: TRBV19
D gene: TRBD1
J gene: TRBJ2-2
clone size: few

CDR3 protein: CASSLAGGHQETQYF
CDR3 DNA: TGTGCCAGCAGCTTAGCGGGGGGCCACCAAGAGACCCAGTACTTC
V gene: TRBV7-6
D gene: .
J gene: TRBJ2-5
clone size: .